This TCR beta chain was identified during a study of T-cell reconstitution after alpha-beta-depleted transplantation in children. Study-wide findings and caveats: Expanded graft clones, several hundred of them, were reportedly the source of alpha-beta T cells about two months after transplant.

CDR3 length: 13 amino acids. CDR1 LGHDT and CDR2 YNNKEL come from the germline V gene (reference sequence). V was trimmed by 4 bases and J by 1 base, leaving 7 bases between them. A word on this clonotype: Its matching antigen is unknown.

During its preparation, the TCRbeta library received unique molecular identifiers. Each CDR3 protein is one row after TCRdb ran MiXCR on the PCR reads. The sample gives roughly 490,000 distinct CDR3 sequences, more than 9.5% of which show up once; approximately 14% is in the top ten. Sequenced here: PBMCs, mostly from graft donor cells, sampled 180 days after TCRalphabeta/CD19-depleted stem cell transplant. The chain recombines TRBV3-1 with TRBJ1-1; D uncertain. This receptor was obtained from a female patient between 2 and 10 years old who had a stem cell transplant for aplastic anemia, so the T cells may come from the graft donor. In DNA, the CDR3 is TGTGCCAGCAGCCGACCGCCGAACACTGAAGCTTTCTTT. Protein product: CASSRPPNTEAFF.